The present entry profiles one T cell receptor (beta chain) with its context. Its antigen is still unknown. This specimen comes from a study of PD-L1 blockade in urothelial cancer. Study information: Each patient had 0 to 3 earlier chemotherapy regimens. Treatment start was followed by blood analysis at 3 weeks (second dose) and again at 6 weeks. Whole-study results and caveats: Below-median pretreatment blood TCR clonality was a predictor of better survival.

The investigators introduced synthetic TCR analog templates into each PCR as spikes. Sequenced by immunoSEQ multiplex PCR; TCRdb stores in-frame clones only, minus some. Of some 57,000 clones in the sample, roughly 84% were seen once. The time point was: pretreatment peripheral blood. The sequencing used PBMCs, collected around atezolizumab (anti-PD-L1) treatment. The receptor comes from a man aged 45 to 65 with urothelial cancer.

The chain's CDR3 is CAWSKTGGAVLGEKLFF. The CDR3 DNA is TGTGCCTGGAGCAAGACAGGGGGCGCAGTCCTTGGTGAAAAACTGTTTTTT. The genes are TRBV30 and TRBJ1-4; 10 positions agree with TRBD1. CDR1 and CDR2 from the germline V gene are GTSNPN and SVGIG (reference sequence). The CDR3 consists of 17 residues. V dropped 3 bases and J dropped 7; count of bases not matched to a gene: 14.